The present T cell receptor (beta chain) was sequenced within a study of T cell repertoires in urothelial bladder cancer. Study in general: Of over ten resected lesions, three were cT2 or greater. Study-wide results and caveats: One T-cell clone reached up to roughly 15% of carcinoma infiltrating lymphocytes.

The repertoire was sequenced with immunoSEQ multiplex PCR; TCRdb's copy has only in-frame clones and lacks some. The profile covers fewer than 8,500 clones, with 60% to 80% appearing a single time and about 12% taken by the ten largest. Points on this clone: Its antigen is undetermined.

The CDR3 contains 13 residues. The sequencing input was tumor-infiltrating cells from bladder cancer. The TCR was taken from a human donor with urothelial carcinoma. V is TRBV21-1 and J is TRBJ1-2. TRBV21-1 is a listed pseudogene. DNA of the CDR3: TGTGCCAGCAGCAAGCGGTCTCCCAATGGCTACACCTTC. It encodes CASSKRSPNGYTF.